These 21 T cell receptor beta chains share one sample of origin, sequenced in a study of T cells in Graves' hyperthyroidism and ophthalmopathy. RNA transcripts gave rise to amplified TCR beta CDR3 regions. TCR CDR3 underwent first-round RT-PCR with the HTBI primer set. Using its own MiXCR run on the multiplex PCR reads, TCRdb lists one record per CDR3 protein. The data show approximately 330,000 distinct CDR3 sequences, roughly 13% seen once. Sequencing was carried out using blood. The receptors stem from a woman aged 40 to 55 with Graves' ophthalmopathy.

The table lists this clonotype with many counts. The chain couples TRBV28 to TRBJ2-7, with a tentative D call TRBD1 (6 bases). With 4 bases removed from V and 7 bases from J, the gap between germline ends came to 23 bases. The germline V gene has CDR1 MDHEN and CDR2 SYDVKM. The CDR3 loop spans 16 amino acids. The CDR3 loop reads CASSSSTGTQYVEQYF. CDR3 DNA sequence: TGTGCCAGCAGTTCATCGACCGGGACACAGTACGTTGAGCAGTACTTC.

This clonotype was observed a few times. The chain employs TRBV3-1 and TRBJ2-7; 7 nucleotides match TRBD1. J lost 2 bases, V lost 0 bases, and 10 bases had no gene match. The CDR3 is 17 amino acids. The germline CDR1 and CDR2 sequences are LGHDT and YNNKEL (reference sequence). The CDR3 coding sequence is TGTGCCAGCAGCCAAGAGTCTCAGGGGGTAATCCCCTACGAGCAGTACTTC. Amino acids: CASSQESQGVIPYEQYF.

At least ten counts were recorded for this clonotype. The V gene is TRBV19, the J gene TRBJ2-1; D is ambiguous. Germline V CDR1 and CDR2: LNHDA, SQIVND (reference sequence). V lost 3 bases and J lost 5, with 5 bases in between. The CDR3 spans 12 residues. CDR3 bases: TGTGCCAGTAGTATTTCCAACAATGAGCAGTTCTTC. This codes for CASSISNNEQFF.

On this clonotype itself: At one end, the junction sequence differs from germline, possibly due to a read error. This chain joins TRBV6-1 and TRBJ2-1, with TRBD2 matching over 8 bases. CDR1 is MNHNS, CDR2 SASEGT, per germline. The CDR3 extends over 14 amino acids. CDR3 DNA sequence: TGTGCCGGCAGTGAAGGCAGTAGCGGGGTGAAGCAGTTCTTC. Translated, it gives CAGSEGSSGVKQFF.

This clonotype was seen many times. The chain combines TRBV18 with TRBJ1-1, with D perhaps matching TRBD1 (5 bases). This CDR3 spans 13 amino acids. CDR1 is KGHSH and CDR2 is LQKENI in the germline V gene. Between the trimmed V and J ends, which lost 8 bases and 1 base, there was a span of 11 bases. The CDR3 DNA reads TGTGCCAGCAGCCCAGGACAGAACACTGAAGCTTTCTTT. Its translation is CASSPGQNTEAFF.

This clonotype was counted between two and nine times. The genes are TRBV6-5 and TRBJ2-1; D is undetermined. The germline V and J ends were trimmed by 2 bases and 6 bases, with 11 bases remaining between them. CDR3 length: 14 amino acids. Per germline, CDR1 MNHEY and CDR2 SVGAGI. CDR3 DNA: TGTGCCAGCAGTTACACCCGTTTACTCAATGAGCAGTTCTTC. Its protein is CASSYTRLLNEQFF.

The gene calls are TRBV5-5 and TRBJ1-1; D remains ambiguous. Per germline, CDR1 SGHKS and CDR2 YYEKEE (reference sequence). V dropped 0 bases and J dropped 4 bases, with 13 bases sitting between them. The CDR3 extends over 15 amino acids. The chain's CDR3 is CASSLETGGVTEAFF. In DNA, the CDR3 is TGTGCCAGCAGCTTGGAGACGGGCGGGGTCACTGAAGCTTTCTTT.

Ten or more counts support this clonotype. The chain combines TRBV11-3 with TRBJ2-3; TRBD2 matches at 11 bases. The germline V gene encodes CDR1 SGHNT and CDR2 YENEEA. CDR3 size: 14 residues. The V and J ends lost 5 bases and 4 bases, in that order; junction bases with no gene match: 2. Here the CDR3 reads CASSPSGRPDTQYF. CDR3 nucleotides: TGTGCCAGCAGCCCTAGCGGGAGGCCAGATACGCAGTATTTT.

In this sample, this clonotype turned up many times. V gene TRBV11-3 combines with J gene TRBJ2-3; D may be TRBD1 (5 bases). Germline assignment: CDR1 SGHNT and CDR2 YENEEA. V shed 5 bases and J shed 4 bases, with 13 bases lying between them. The CDR3 totals 14 residues. CDR3 bases: TGTGCCAGCAGCCCAGGACACCCTGCAGATACGCAGTATTTT. Translating it yields CASSPGHPADTQYF.

Only one count was recorded for this clonotype. An end of the junction does not agree with germline; a read error may underlie this. This sequence joins TRBV28 and TRBJ2-7; D is perhaps TRBD2 (6 bases). The CDR3 runs 16 residues. The germline V gene has CDR1 MDHEN and CDR2 SYDVKM. Written as DNA, the CDR3 is TGTGCCTGCAGTTCCCTGCAAGCGGGCAGAGCCTACGAGCAGTACTTC. This encodes CACSSLQAGRAYEQYF.

This clonotype has at least ten counts. The J gene is TRBJ1-5, the V gene TRBV29-1; TRBD1 is a possible D gene (5 bases). The CDR3 has 13 amino acids. Trimming took 5 bases from V and 6 from J, leaving 14 bases between them. Germline CDR1 is SQVTM and CDR2 is ANQGSEA. The CDR3 nucleotides are TGCAGCGTTTCGACTCAGGGAGGTCAGCCCCAGCATTTT. Translation gives CSVSTQGGQPQHF. Filled out from reference TRBV29-1 and TRBJ1-5, the complete variable domain reads SAVISQKPSRDICQRGTSLTIQCQVDSQVTMMFWYRQQPGQSLTLIATANQGSEATYESGFVIDKFPISRPNLTFSTLTVSNMSPEDSSIYLCSVSTQGGQPQHFGDGTRLSIL.

The chain links TRBV5-4 to TRBJ1-2; no firm D call. There are 14 residues in the CDR3. The V end lost 4 bases, the J end lost 5 bases, and 15 bases lay between the germline ends. Germline CDR1 is SGHNT and CDR2 is YYREEE (reference sequence). CDR3 protein: CASSPHSQAYGYTF. CDR3 nucleotide sequence: TGTGCCAGCAGCCCTCATAGCCAGGCGTATGGCTACACCTTC.

V usage is TRBV5-6 and J usage is TRBJ1-5; no firm D call. There are 15 residues in the CDR3. The germline V and J ends were trimmed by 3 bases and 7 bases, with 17 bases remaining between them. From germline, CDR1 is SGHDT and CDR2 YYEEEE. The CDR3 nucleotides read TGTGCCAGCAGCTCCCAGGAGCAATATAGGCAGCCCCAGCATTTT. This translates into CASSSQEQYRQPQHF.

This clonotype was counted only a few times. The rearrangement uses TRBV6-1 and TRBJ1-5; weak D call: TRBD1 (5 bases). V was pared by 7 bases and J by 4 bases, with 14 bases between. The CDR3 extends over 14 amino acids. Germline V gene lookup returns CDR1 MNHNS and CDR2 SASEGT. CDR3 coding DNA: TGTGCCAGCAAAGATCCGGGGGGGAATCAGCCCCAGCATTTT. This encodes CASKDPGGNQPQHF.

This clonotype was recorded at least ten times. The V gene is TRBV11-2, the J gene TRBJ2-7; 7 bases match TRBD1. The CDR3 is made up of 12 amino acids. The trim removed 3 bases at V and 7 bases at J, leaving 3 bases unmatched. Germline V gene lookup returns CDR1 SGHAT and CDR2 FQNNGV. The CDR3 DNA follows: TGTGCCAGCAGCTTTACAGGGGTAGAGCAGTACTTC. It encodes CASSFTGVEQYF.

This clonotype was counted ten times or more. The V and J genes are TRBV24-1 and TRBJ1-5; 7 bases align to TRBD1. The V gene end was trimmed by 3 bases and the J gene end by 4 bases; junction bases not matched to a gene: 2. CDR3 length equals 14 residues. Germline V gene sequence: CDR1 KGHDR, CDR2 SFDVKD. The CDR3 sequence is CATSDRDRNQPQHF. The CDR3 DNA sequence: TGTGCCACCAGTGATCGGGACAGAAATCAGCCCCAGCATTTT.

Many counts were recorded for this clonotype. A junction end diverges from the germline sequence, so it may reflect a read error. This chain links TRBV10-3 with TRBJ1-5; TRBD1 matches at 9 bases. Looked up from germline, CDR1 is ENHRY and CDR2 is SYGVKD. The CDR3 runs 17 residues. CDR3 protein: CAISESRTGEGKQPQHF. As DNA, the CDR3 is TGTGCCATCAGTGAGTCAAGGACAGGGGAAGGCAAACAGCCCCAGCATTTT.

This clonotype has a handful of counts. The V call is TRBV5-1, the J call TRBJ1-2; 7 bases fit TRBD1. Germline trimming cut 4 bases from V and 3 bases from J; bases unmatched to any gene: 9. The CDR3 is 15 residues long. CDR1 is SGHRS and CDR2 is YFSETQ in the germline V gene. DNA of the CDR3: TGCGCCAGCAGCGGTATGGGACAGACAGACTATGGCTACACCTTC. It specifies CASSGMGQTDYGYTF.

J is TRBJ2-7 and V is TRBV28; 10 nucleotides match TRBD1. V lost 10 bases and J lost 7; bases outside the gene matches: 10. The germline V gene encodes CDR1 MDHEN and CDR2 SYDVKM. This CDR3 contains 13 residues. In DNA form, the CDR3 reads TGTGCCATTCGACGACAGGGGGCGTATGAGCAGTACTTC. Protein: CAIRRQGAYEQYF. Drawing the rest from reference TRBV28 and TRBJ2-7, the complete variable domain is DVKVTQSSRYLVKRTGEKVFLECVQDMDHENMFWYRQDPGLGLRLIYFSYDVKMKEKGDIPEGYSVSREKKERFSLILESASTNQTSMYLCAIRRQGAYEQYFGPGTRLTVT.

This clonotype was seen many times. The chain links TRBV10-2 to TRBJ1-5; D is perhaps TRBD1 (5 bases). V shed 2 bases and J shed 1 base, with 18 bases lying between them. Germline V gene sequence: CDR1 WSHSY, CDR2 SAAADI. This CDR3 has 18 residues. The DNA for the CDR3 is TGCGCCAGCAGTGAGCTATTCTTTTCGGGGGGAAGCAATCAGCCCCAGCATTTT. It codes for CASSELFFSGGSNQPQHF.

Many counts were recorded for this clonotype. J is TRBJ2-7 and V is TRBV6-2 or TRBV6-3; 7 bases match TRBD2. Germline CDR1 reads MNHEY; CDR2 reads SVGEGT. V trimming: 6 bases; J trimming: 4 bases; junction bases outside the gene matches: 3. This CDR3 comprises 12 residues. The CDR3 reads CASSLAAYEQYF. In nucleotides, the CDR3 is TGTGCCAGCAGCCTAGCGGCATACGAGCAGTACTTC.